This T cell receptor beta chain originates from a study of cytomegalovirus exposure and HLA in healthy donors. In the PCR, 60 Vbeta and 13 Jbeta primers were used. Sequencing was performed with immunoSEQ multiplex PCR; in TCRdb, only in-frame clones are kept and a portion is missing. The sample holds more than 85,000 clones, over 70% seen once. Study-wide results and limits: The authors reported that TCR beta sequences could predict HLA-A and HLA-B alleles. These predictions were accurate for most subjects in the first cohort. CMV serostatus alone was available as immune exposure information.

V dropped 2 bases and J dropped 2 bases, with 6 bases sitting between them. The CDR3 consists of 13 residues. Germline values: CDR1 KGHSH, CDR2 LQKENI. For this clone: Its specificity is unknown. Other DNA sequences in this sample translate to the same CDR3.

The chain has TRBV18 and TRBJ2-5, with D hard to call. The TCR was taken from a man in his forties or fifties in good health and CMV-seronegative. Specimen: PBMCs. The CDR3 spells CASSPGLQETQYF. The CDR3 bases are TGTGCCAGCTCACCAGGCTTACAAGAGACCCAGTACTTC.